This entry is about one TCR beta chain. The data stem from a study of technical replicates of blood from several donors. Germline assignment: CDR1 SGHKS and CDR2 YYEKEE (reference sequence). V lost 5 bases to trimming and J lost 1 base, with 8 bases between them. There are 13 residues in the CDR3. Some clones are missing from TCRdb's copy, which holds only in-frame ones; the method was immunoSEQ multiplex PCR. The table records some 60,000 clones, around 87% of them present only once. The specimen was PBMCs. The V and J genes are TRBV5-5 and TRBJ2-3; no clear D. The TCR was taken from a human donor in good health. Some clones in this sample may be carry-over from other donors' samples. The CDR3 nucleotides read TGTGCCAGCAGATATCAGGGCACAGATACGCAGTATTTT. This sequence encodes CASRYQGTDTQYF.